The T cell receptor (beta chain) described here comes from a study of blood T cell repertoires in COVID-19. Produced via immunoSEQ multiplex PCR; TCRdb's table is partial and in-frame only. The repertoire has fewer than 130,000 clones, more than 80% of them found once; the top ten carry about a third. The germline gives CDR1 MNHNY, CDR2 SVGAGI (reference sequence). CDR3 length equals 14 residues. Trimming cost V 9 bases and J 4 bases; bases outside gene matches: 8. The gene calls are TRBV6-6 and TRBJ1-5; 8 nucleotides agree with TRBD1. The sequence was collected from a woman older than 75 with acute or convalescent COVID-19. The material sequenced was peripheral blood. The CDR3 spells CASSDRVGNQPQHF. CDR3 nucleotides: TGTGCCAGTTCGGACAGGGTAGGGAATCAGCCCCAGCATTTT.